What follows are 27 T cell receptor beta chains derived from one specimen sequenced in a study of T cells in women clearing cervical HPV infection. Here immunoSEQ multiplex PCR was the method, and the copy in TCRdb shows in-frame clones only, minus some. Recorded for this sample: around 21,000 clones. The specimen sequenced was blood buffy coat. The receptors originated from a woman between 18 and 70 years old with a cervical HPV16 infection that either progressed to CIN3+ or cleared (not recorded which).

This clone is labeled medium-sized (0.01 to 0.1%) based on frequency. Read coverage stops 3 residues before the CDR3 terminus; the germline J gene supplies the remainder. The gene calls are TRBV20-1 and TRBJ2-5, with 11 positions matching TRBD2. Per germline, CDR1 DFQATT and CDR2 SNEGSKA (reference sequence). V dropped 6 bases and J dropped 2; count of bases not matched to a gene: 8. CDR3 length: 15 residues. This CDR3 is CSAYSPSGRQETQYF. CDR3 DNA, as far as it was read: TGCAGTGCCTACTCCCCTAGCGGGAGGCAAGAGACC.

The CDR3 reads CASSEPRNTQYF. Incomplete CDR3 DNA: TGTGCCAGCAGTGAGCCGCGGAATACG. V and J are TRBV6-1 and TRBJ2-3; the D is unclear. The read gets to within 3 residues of the CDR3 end, and the germline J gene fills in the rest. This CDR3 is 12 amino acids long. The germline gives CDR1 MNHNS, CDR2 SASEGT. V was cut by 3 bases and J by 7 bases, with 8 bases left in between.

About this clone: The sequence runs out 3 residues before the end of the CDR3; the remainder is reconstructed from the germline J gene. This rearrangement joins TRBV6-1 to TRBJ1-1; TRBD1 matches at 7 bases. Per the germline V gene, CDR1 is MNHNS and CDR2 is SASEGT. The CDR3 is 15 residues long. V shed 3 bases and J 4 bases; nucleotides not matched to a gene: 8. The CDR3 region is CASSDYSGGGTEAFF. The CDR3 bases that were read are TGTGCCAGCAGTGACTACTCAGGGGGAGGCACTGAA.

On this clone: Relative to the germline gene, one junction end is altered; a read error may explain this. The CDR3 end is not reached by the read, which stops 3 residues before it; the germline J gene fills it in. V usage is TRBV4-2 and J usage is TRBJ2-7; 8 bases line up with TRBD1. From germline, CDR1 is LGHNA and CDR2 YNFKEQ. The CDR3 consists of 14 residues. The CDR3 spells CASSQGQGMDEQYF. The DNA read from the CDR3 is TGCGCCAGCAGCCAAGGACAGGGTATGGACGAG.

Concerning this clone itself: The sequence runs out 3 residues before the end of the CDR3; the remainder is reconstructed from the germline J gene. This rearrangement joins TRBV12-3 or TRBV12-4 to TRBJ1-3, with TRBD1 as a possible D gene (5 bases). The CDR3 is 14 residues long. Trimming took 2 bases from V and 4 from J, leaving 9 bases between them. The covered CDR3 bases are TGTGCCAGCAGTTTAACGGGGGTCGGAAACACC. It encodes CASSLTGVGNT. The full-length CDR3 reads as CASSLTGVGNTIYF.

A note on this clone: The sequence runs out 3 residues before the end of the CDR3; the remainder is reconstructed from the germline J gene. The sample contains more than one DNA sequence encoding this CDR3. The V gene is TRBV18, the J gene TRBJ2-1; 11 nucleotides match TRBD2. V lost 6 bases, J lost 7 bases, and 14 bases stayed unmatched. The CDR3 sequence is 17 residues long. Per germline, CDR1 KGHSH and CDR2 LQKENI. The CDR3 loop reads CASSPTSGSGGNNEQFF. The DNA read from the CDR3 is TGTGCCAGCTCCCCTACTAGCGGGAGCGGGGGGAATAATGAG.

As for this clone: The read terminates 3 residues ahead of where the CDR3 ends, so the germline J gene completes it. This chain joins TRBV20-1 and TRBJ2-7; 7 bases line up with TRBD2. After removal of 7 bases from V and 3 bases from J, the junction contained 6 bases not matched to a gene. Germline assignment: CDR1 DFQATT and CDR2 SNEGSKA (reference sequence). CDR3 length equals 12 residues. CDR3 sequence: CSVPAGVYEQYF. Partial CDR3 DNA: TGCAGTGTTCCGGCGGGAGTCTACGAG.

On this clone itself: The read falls 3 residues short of the CDR3 end, and the missing part is taken from the germline J gene. This chain uses TRBV4-1 with TRBJ2-1; 9 bases are a match to TRBD2. V shed 4 bases and J 2 bases; nucleotides not matched to a gene: 3. Germline V gene sequence: CDR1 MGHRA, CDR2 YSYEKL. The CDR3 extends over 15 amino acids. The covered CDR3 bases are TGCGCCAGCAGCCCGGGACTAGCAACCTACAATGAG. This translates into CASSPGLATYNE. Given in full, the CDR3 is CASSPGLATYNEQFF.

With respect to this clone: The read gets to within 3 residues of the CDR3 end, and the germline J gene fills in the rest. V is TRBV11-3 and J is TRBJ2-1; 10 nucleotides agree with TRBD2. Germline-derived CDR1 and CDR2 are SGHNT and YENEEA. J was trimmed by 2 bases and V by 4 bases; bases with no gene match: 2. The length of the CDR3 is 15 residues. CDR3 DNA, as far as it was read: TGTGCCAGCAGCTATAGCGGGAGGACCTACAATGAG. This encodes CASSYSGRTYNE. The whole CDR3 reads CASSYSGRTYNEQFF. Drawing the rest from reference TRBV11-3 and TRBJ2-1, the complete variable domain is EAGVVQSPRYKIIEKKQPVAFWCNPISGHNTLYWYLQNLGQGPELLIRYENEEAVDDSQLPKDRFSAERLKGVDSTLKIQPAELGDSAVYLCASSYSGRTYNEQFFGPGTRLTVL.

Notes on this clone: The read terminates 3 residues before the CDR3 end, so the remaining end is supplied by the germline J gene. V usage is TRBV29-1 and J usage is TRBJ2-5, with D perhaps matching TRBD1 (5 bases). Germline CDR1 reads SQVTM; CDR2 reads ANQGSEA. Trimming removed 6 bases at V and 1 base at J, with 12 bases between. CDR3 size: 13 residues. Here the CDR3 reads CSVRDRPQETQYF. The CDR3 bases that were read are TGCAGCGTACGTGACAGACCCCAAGAGACC.

As for this clone: The read is 3 residues too short to cover the CDR3 end, so that end is filled in from the germline J gene. The chain carries TRBV6-1 and TRBJ1-3, with 7 positions matching TRBD1. Germline V gene data show CDR1 as MNHNS and CDR2 as SASEGT. The CDR3 is 13 amino acids. The V and J ends lost 3 bases and 8 bases, in that order; junction bases with no gene match: 4. CDR3 sequence: CASSERQGYTIYF. The DNA read from the CDR3 is TGTGCCAGCAGTGAGAGACAGGGTTACACC.

To note about this clone: The read ends 3 residues early relative to the CDR3; the germline J gene fills the gap. The V call is TRBV20-1, the J call TRBJ1-3; perhaps TRBD1 as D (6 bases). With 2 bases removed from V and 2 bases from J, the gap between germline ends came to 13 bases. Germline CDR1 and CDR2: DFQATT and SNEGSKA (reference sequence). The CDR3 length is 15 residues. The covered CDR3 bases are TGCAGTGCTAGAACAGGGAGGGTGGCTGGAAACACC. This encodes CSARTGRVAGNT. The entire CDR3 protein is CSARTGRVAGNTIYF.

About this clone itself: The read finishes 3 residues shy of the CDR3 end, and the germline J gene is used to complete it. This rearrangement joins TRBV5-1 to TRBJ2-7; TRBD1 aligns across 10 bases. V lost 4 bases and J lost 6; bases outside the gene matches: 7. Germline CDR1 and CDR2: SGHRS and YFSETQ. This CDR3 is built from 14 residues. CDR3 region: CASSRGQGGGEQYF. The DNA read from the CDR3 is TGCGCCAGCAGCCGAGGACAGGGGGGTGGCGAG.

For this clone: The DNA ends 3 residues before the CDR3 does, and the rest of the CDR3 is filled in from the germline J gene. The V call is TRBV20-1, the J call TRBJ2-5, with D perhaps TRBD2 (6 bases). Germline assignment: CDR1 DFQATT and CDR2 SNEGSKA (reference sequence). Between the trimmed V and J ends, which lost 3 bases and 5 bases, there was a span of 16 bases. The CDR3 covers 14 residues. The sequenced part of the CDR3 DNA is TGCAGTGCTAGCAATCTGGGGACTTGGGAGACC. Encoded protein: CSASNLGTWET. The whole CDR3 reads CSASNLGTWETQYF.

About this clone: Read coverage stops 3 residues before the CDR3 terminus; the germline J gene supplies the remainder. The genes are TRBV19 and TRBJ1-1; perhaps TRBD1 as D (5 bases). This CDR3 spans 12 amino acids. The V and J ends lost 7 bases and 4 bases respectively, with 10 bases between them. Germline loops: CDR1 LNHDA, CDR2 SQIVND (reference sequence). The CDR3 loop is CASTWGGTEAFF. The covered CDR3 bases are TGTGCCAGTACCTGGGGGGGCACTGAA.

Points on this clone: The missing CDR3 end, 3 residues past where the read stops, is filled in from the germline J gene. This sequence joins TRBV29-1 and TRBJ2-5; 8 bases map to TRBD1. Per germline, CDR1 SQVTM and CDR2 ANQGSEA. The CDR3 sequence is 15 residues long. The V segment lost 6 bases and the J segment 1 base; nucleotides outside the gene matches: 10. CDR3 protein: CSVGSAGGFQETQYF. CDR3 bases read: TGCAGCGTGGGGTCGGCAGGGGGCTTCCAAGAGACC. Looking up the rest from reference TRBV29-1 and TRBJ2-5 gives the full variable domain: SAVISQKPSRDICQRGTSLTIQCQVDSQVTMMFWYRQQPGQSLTLIATANQGSEATYESGFVIDKFPISRPNLTFSTLTVSNMSPEDSSIYLCSVGSAGGFQETQYFGPGTRLLVL.

A word on this clone: The read ends 3 residues early relative to the CDR3; the germline J gene fills the gap. The chain has TRBV5-1 and TRBJ2-1; 7 bases align to TRBD1. Germline lookup yields CDR1 SGHRS and CDR2 YFSETQ. CDR3 size: 14 residues. After removal of 4 bases from V and 8 bases from J, the junction contained 9 bases not matched to a gene. CDR3 sequence: CASSGLQGLHEQFF. The DNA read from the CDR3 is TGCGCCAGCAGCGGCCTACAGGGGCTCCATGAG.

Note on this clone: Coverage ceases 3 residues before the CDR3 finishes, and the germline J gene fills in the end. The genes are TRBV7-2 and TRBJ2-7; D remains ambiguous. Germline V gene lookup returns CDR1 SGHTA and CDR2 FQGNSA. V was clipped by 6 bases and J by 6 bases, with 18 bases between them. This CDR3 contains 14 residues. Incomplete CDR3 DNA: TGTGCCAGCAGACAAGGCCTTTTTCCCTGCGAG. Residues: CASRQGLFPCE. The entire CDR3 sequence reads CASRQGLFPCEQYF.

On this clone itself: The sequence runs out 3 residues before the end of the CDR3; the remainder is reconstructed from the germline J gene. V gene TRBV30 combines with J gene TRBJ2-3; tentatively, D is TRBD2 (5 bases). The CDR3 spans 12 residues. Trimming shortened V by 1 base and J by 6 bases, and 8 bases separated the two germline ends. In germline, CDR1 is GTSNPN, CDR2 SVGIG (reference sequence). The CDR3 DNA, read in part, is TGTGCCTGGAGTGCTTCGGGGGATACG. It yields the protein CAWSASGDT. The CDR3 in full is CAWSASGDTQYF.

Of note for this clone: The CDR3 end lies 3 residues beyond the end of the read and is filled in from the germline J gene. The J gene is TRBJ2-7, the V gene TRBV12-3 or TRBV12-4; 9 nucleotides align to TRBD2. This CDR3 spans 14 amino acids. Germline trimming cut 4 bases from V and 4 bases from J; bases unmatched to any gene: 5. This CDR3 is CASSSGLAVYEQYF. The CDR3 bases that were read are TGTGCCAGCAGTTCGGGACTAGCTGTTTACGAG.

As concerns this clone: The read halts 3 residues ahead of the CDR3 end, with the missing end drawn from the germline J gene. The chain carries TRBV10-1 and TRBJ2-3, with TRBD2 matching over 7 bases. Germline V gene lookup returns CDR1 WNHNN and CDR2 SYGVQD (reference sequence). With 6 bases clipped from V and 4 bases from J, the junction kept 4 bases outside the gene matches. The CDR3 has 13 amino acids. This CDR3 is CASRAGVADTQYF. The covered CDR3 bases are TGCGCCAGCAGGGCGGGAGTTGCAGATACG.

The sequenced part of the CDR3 DNA is TGCAGTGCTTTTCCGGGACAGGGTTACAATGAG. Translating it yields CSAFPGQGYNE. Given in full, the CDR3 is CSAFPGQGYNEQFF. V usage is TRBV20-1 and J usage is TRBJ2-1, with TRBD1 identical over 9 bases. The observed sequence ends 3 residues before the CDR3 terminus, with the missing tail filled in from the germline J gene. Germline CDR1 DFQATT, CDR2 SNEGSKA (reference sequence). The CDR3 is 14 residues long. V lost 5 bases, J lost 4 bases, and 6 bases stayed unmatched.

Note on this clone: From the germline J gene comes the end of the CDR3, since the read stops 3 residues before it. The V gene is TRBV19, the J gene TRBJ1-1, with 7 bases that match TRBD1. The CDR3 is 14 residues long. Per germline, CDR1 LNHDA and CDR2 SQIVND (reference sequence). The ends lost 7 bases at V and 3 bases at J; junction bases unmatched: 8. CDR3 sequence reads: CASTPQGFYTEAFF. Incomplete CDR3 DNA: TGTGCCAGTACTCCACAGGGGTTTTACACTGAA.

Note on this clone: The read ends 3 residues early relative to the CDR3; the germline J gene fills the gap. This rearrangement joins TRBV19 to TRBJ1-6; D perhaps matches TRBD1 (6 bases). The CDR3 loop spans 15 amino acids. The germline CDR1 and CDR2 sequences are LNHDA and SQIVND (reference sequence). Trimming took 3 bases from V and 8 from J, leaving 14 bases between them. CDR3 in amino acids: CASSIGQGIHSPLHF. The sequenced CDR3 bases are TGTGCCAGTAGTATCGGGCAGGGGATCCATTCACCC.

Of note for this clone: The CDR3 end lies 3 residues beyond the end of the read and is filled in from the germline J gene. The chain links TRBV12-3 or TRBV12-4 to TRBJ1-5; 12 positions match TRBD1. J lost 6 bases, V lost 6 bases, and 3 bases had no gene match. The CDR3 spans 14 residues. Incomplete CDR3 DNA: TGTGCCAGCAGGGGACAGGGGGCAGGTCAGCCC. Translated: CASRGQGAGQP. The entire CDR3 protein is CASRGQGAGQPQHF.

Details on this clone: The CDR3 end falls 3 residues outside the read, so it is completed with the germline J gene. The genes are TRBV3-1 (or the pseudogene TRBV3-2) and TRBJ2-7; TRBD2 is a possible D gene (6 bases). The germline V and J ends were trimmed by 4 bases and 2 bases, with 9 bases remaining between them. This CDR3 spans 13 amino acids. Per germline, CDR1 LGHDT and CDR2 YNNKEL (reference sequence). CDR3 DNA (partial): TGTGCCAGCAGCCCCAGACTAGCCTACGAG. Residues: CASSPRLAYE. The whole CDR3 protein reads CASSPRLAYEQYF.

In regard to this clone: The CDR3 goes on 3 residues after the read ends, and that part is filled in from the germline J gene. V and J are TRBV5-1 and TRBJ2-5; 7 bases align to TRBD1. Germline V lookup: CDR1 SGHRS, CDR2 YFSETQ. With 0 bases clipped from V and 4 bases from J, the junction kept 9 bases outside the gene matches. This CDR3 contains 16 residues. The chain's CDR3 is CASSLEAWDRGETQYF. Incomplete CDR3 DNA: TGCGCCAGCAGCTTGGAAGCCTGGGACAGAGGAGAGACC.